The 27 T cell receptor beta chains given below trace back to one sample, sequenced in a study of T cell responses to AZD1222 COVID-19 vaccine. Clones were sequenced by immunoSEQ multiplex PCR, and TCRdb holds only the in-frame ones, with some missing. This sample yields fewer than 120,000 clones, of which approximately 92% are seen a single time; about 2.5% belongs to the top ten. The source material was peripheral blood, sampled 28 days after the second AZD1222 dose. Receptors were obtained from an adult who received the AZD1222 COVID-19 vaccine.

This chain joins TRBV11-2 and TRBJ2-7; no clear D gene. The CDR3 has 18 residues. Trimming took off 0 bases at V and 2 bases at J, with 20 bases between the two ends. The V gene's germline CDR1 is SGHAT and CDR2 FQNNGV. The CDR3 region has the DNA TGTGCCAGCAGCTTAGAGGCTGGCAGAGGACGGATTACCTACGAGCAGTACTTC. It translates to CASSLEAGRGRITYEQYF.

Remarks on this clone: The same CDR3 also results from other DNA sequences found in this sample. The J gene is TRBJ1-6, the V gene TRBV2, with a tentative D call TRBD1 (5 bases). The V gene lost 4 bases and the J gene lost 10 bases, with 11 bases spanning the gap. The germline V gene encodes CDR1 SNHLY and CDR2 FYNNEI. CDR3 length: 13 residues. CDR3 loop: CASSGQGGSPLHF. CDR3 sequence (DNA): TGTGCCAGCAGTGGTCAGGGCGGATCACCCCTCCACTTT.

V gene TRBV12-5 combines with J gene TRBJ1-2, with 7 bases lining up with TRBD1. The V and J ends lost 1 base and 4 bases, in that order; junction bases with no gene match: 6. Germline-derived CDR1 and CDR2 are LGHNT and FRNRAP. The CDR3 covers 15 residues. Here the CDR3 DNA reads TGTGCTAGTGGTTTGGCGACAGGGCTCGGCTATGGCTACACCTTC. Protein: CASGLATGLGYGYTF.

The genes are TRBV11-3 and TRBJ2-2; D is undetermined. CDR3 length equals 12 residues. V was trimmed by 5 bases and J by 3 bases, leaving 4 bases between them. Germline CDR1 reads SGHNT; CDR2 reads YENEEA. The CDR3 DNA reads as TGTGCCAGCAGCCCCTACACCGGGGAGCTGTTTTTT. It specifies CASSPYTGELFF.

The CDR3 reads CASSQDSRANTGELFF. CDR3 bases: TGCGCCAGCAGCCAAGATAGCAGGGCGAACACCGGGGAGCTGTTTTTT. This chain links TRBV4-3 with TRBJ2-2; tentatively, D is TRBD1 (5 bases). This CDR3 comprises 16 residues. The germline V and J ends were trimmed by 0 bases and 0 bases, with 8 bases remaining between them. CDR1 and CDR2 (germline): LGHNA, YSLEER.

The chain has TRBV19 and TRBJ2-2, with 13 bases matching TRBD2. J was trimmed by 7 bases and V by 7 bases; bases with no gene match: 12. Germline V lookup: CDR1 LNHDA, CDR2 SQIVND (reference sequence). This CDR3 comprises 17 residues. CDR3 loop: CASTPLLAGGPVGELFF. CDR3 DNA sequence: TGTGCCAGTACCCCCCTACTAGCGGGGGGGCCAGTCGGGGAGCTGTTTTTT.

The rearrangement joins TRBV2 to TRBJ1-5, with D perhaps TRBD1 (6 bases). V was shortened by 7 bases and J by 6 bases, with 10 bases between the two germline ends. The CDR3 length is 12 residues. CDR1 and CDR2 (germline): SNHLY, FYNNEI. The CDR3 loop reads CASTGESQPQHF. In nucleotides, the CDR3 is TGTGCCAGCACAGGGGAGAGTCAGCCCCAGCATTTT.

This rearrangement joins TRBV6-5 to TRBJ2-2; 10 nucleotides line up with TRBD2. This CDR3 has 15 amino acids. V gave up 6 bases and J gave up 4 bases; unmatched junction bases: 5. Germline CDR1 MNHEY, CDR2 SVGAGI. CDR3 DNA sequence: TGTGCCAGCAGGAGCGGGGGGGCCTCCACCGGGGAGCTGTTTTTT. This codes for CASRSGGASTGELFF.

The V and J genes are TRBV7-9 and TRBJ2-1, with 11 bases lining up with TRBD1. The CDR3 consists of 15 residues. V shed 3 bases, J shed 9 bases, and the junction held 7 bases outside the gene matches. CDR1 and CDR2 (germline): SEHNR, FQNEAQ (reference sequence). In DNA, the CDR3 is TGTGCCAGCAGCTTCCGGGACAGGGGGTTGGGTGAGCAGTTCTTC. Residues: CASSFRDRGLGEQFF.

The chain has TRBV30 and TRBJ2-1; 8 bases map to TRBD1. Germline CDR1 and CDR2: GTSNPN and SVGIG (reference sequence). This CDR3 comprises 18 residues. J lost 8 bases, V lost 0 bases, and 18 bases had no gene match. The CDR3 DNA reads TGTGCCTGGAGTGTATGGGGGACAGGCCCTTTCTCCATCTATGAGCAGTTCTTC. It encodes CAWSVWGTGPFSIYEQFF. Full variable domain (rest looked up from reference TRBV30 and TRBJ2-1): SQTIHQWPATLVQPVGSPLSLECTVEGTSNPNLYWYRQAAGRGLQLLFYSVGIGQISSEVPQNLSASRPQDRQFILSSKKLLLSDSGFYLCAWSVWGTGPFSIYEQFFGPGTRLTVL.

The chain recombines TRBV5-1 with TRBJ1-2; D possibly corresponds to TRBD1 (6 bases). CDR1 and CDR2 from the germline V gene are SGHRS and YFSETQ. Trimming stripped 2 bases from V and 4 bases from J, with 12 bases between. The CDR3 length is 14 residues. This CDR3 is CASSFTGTVYGYTF. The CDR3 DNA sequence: TGCGCCAGCAGCTTTACAGGGACGGTCTATGGCTACACCTTC.

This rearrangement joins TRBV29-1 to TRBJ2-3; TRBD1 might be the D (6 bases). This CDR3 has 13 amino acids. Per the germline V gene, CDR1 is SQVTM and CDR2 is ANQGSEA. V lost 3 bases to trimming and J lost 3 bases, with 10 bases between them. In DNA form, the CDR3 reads TGCAGCGTTGAGAGGGGGAGTACAGATACGCAGTATTTT. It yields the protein CSVERGSTDTQYF.

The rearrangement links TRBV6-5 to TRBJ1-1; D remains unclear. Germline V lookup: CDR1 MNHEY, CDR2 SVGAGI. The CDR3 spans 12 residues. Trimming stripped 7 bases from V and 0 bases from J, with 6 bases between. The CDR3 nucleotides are TGTGCCAGCAAGAGTTTGAACACTGAAGCTTTCTTT. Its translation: CASKSLNTEAFF.

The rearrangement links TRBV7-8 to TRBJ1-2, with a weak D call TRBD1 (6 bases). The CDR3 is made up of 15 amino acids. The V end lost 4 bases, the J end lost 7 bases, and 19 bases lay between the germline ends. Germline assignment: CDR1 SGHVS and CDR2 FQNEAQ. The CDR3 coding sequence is TGTGCCAGCAGCTCGACGGGGGGCGTCAGAAGTGGCTACACCTTC. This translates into CASSSTGGVRSGYTF.

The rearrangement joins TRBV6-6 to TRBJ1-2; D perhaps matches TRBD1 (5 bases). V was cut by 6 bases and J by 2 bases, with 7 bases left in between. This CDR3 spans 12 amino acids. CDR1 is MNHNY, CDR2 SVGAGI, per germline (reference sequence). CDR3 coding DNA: TGTGCCAGCAGCGACAGCAACTATGGCTACACCTTC. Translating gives CASSDSNYGYTF.

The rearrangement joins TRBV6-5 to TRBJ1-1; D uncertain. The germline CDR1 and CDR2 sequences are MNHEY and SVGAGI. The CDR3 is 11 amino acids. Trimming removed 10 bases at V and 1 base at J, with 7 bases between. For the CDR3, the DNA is TGTGCCACCAACAGGAACACTGAAGCTTTCTTT. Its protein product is CATNRNTEAFF.

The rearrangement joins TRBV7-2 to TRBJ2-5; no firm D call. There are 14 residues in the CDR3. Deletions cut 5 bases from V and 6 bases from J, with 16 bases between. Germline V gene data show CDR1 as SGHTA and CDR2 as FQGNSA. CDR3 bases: TGTGCCAGCAGCCCATCCCCCAATGAGCAGACCCAGTACTTC. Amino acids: CASSPSPNEQTQYF.

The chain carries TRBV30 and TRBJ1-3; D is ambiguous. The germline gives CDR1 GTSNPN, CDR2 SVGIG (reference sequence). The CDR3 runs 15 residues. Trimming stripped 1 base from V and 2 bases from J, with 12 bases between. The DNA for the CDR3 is TGTGCCTGGAGTGCGTTACAGAGGGCTGGAAACACCATATATTTT. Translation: CAWSALQRAGNTIYF.

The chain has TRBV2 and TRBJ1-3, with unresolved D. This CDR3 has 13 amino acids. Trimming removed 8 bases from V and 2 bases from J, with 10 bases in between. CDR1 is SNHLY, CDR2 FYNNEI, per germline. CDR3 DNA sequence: TGTGCCAGCGGAATAGAACCTGGAAACACCATATATTTT. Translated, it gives CASGIEPGNTIYF.

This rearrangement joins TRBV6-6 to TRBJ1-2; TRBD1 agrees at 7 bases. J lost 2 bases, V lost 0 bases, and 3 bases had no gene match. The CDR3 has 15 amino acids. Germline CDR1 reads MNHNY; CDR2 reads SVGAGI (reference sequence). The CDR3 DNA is TGTGCCAGCAGTTACTCGCCGGGACAGAACTATGGCTACACCTTC. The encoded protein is CASSYSPGQNYGYTF.

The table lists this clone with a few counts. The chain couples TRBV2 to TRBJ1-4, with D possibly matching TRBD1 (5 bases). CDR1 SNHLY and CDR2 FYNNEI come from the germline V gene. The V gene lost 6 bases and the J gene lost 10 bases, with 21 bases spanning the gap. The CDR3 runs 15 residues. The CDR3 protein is CASSPEGPPGGKLFF. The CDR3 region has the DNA TGTGCCAGCAGCCCGGAGGGACCACCAGGTGGAAAACTGTTTTTT.

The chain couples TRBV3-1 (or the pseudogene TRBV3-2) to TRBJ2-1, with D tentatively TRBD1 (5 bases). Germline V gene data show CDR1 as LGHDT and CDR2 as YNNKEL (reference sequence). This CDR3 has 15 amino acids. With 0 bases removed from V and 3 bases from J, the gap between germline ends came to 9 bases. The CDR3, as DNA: TGTGCCAGCAGCCAAGATTGGGGCAGCTACAATGAGCAGTTCTTC. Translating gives CASSQDWGSYNEQFF.

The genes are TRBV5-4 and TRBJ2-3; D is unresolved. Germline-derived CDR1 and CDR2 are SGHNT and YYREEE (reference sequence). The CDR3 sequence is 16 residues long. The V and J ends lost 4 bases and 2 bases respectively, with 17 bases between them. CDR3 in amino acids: CASSTRREPDTDTQYF. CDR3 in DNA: TGTGCCAGCAGCACGCGACGCGAACCAGACACAGATACGCAGTATTTT.

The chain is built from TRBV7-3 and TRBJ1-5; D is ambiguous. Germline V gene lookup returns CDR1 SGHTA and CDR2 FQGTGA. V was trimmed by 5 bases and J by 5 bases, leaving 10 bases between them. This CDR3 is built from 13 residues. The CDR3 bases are TGTGCCAGCAGCCTCGGGAAAGATCAGCCCCAGCATTTT. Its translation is CASSLGKDQPQHF.

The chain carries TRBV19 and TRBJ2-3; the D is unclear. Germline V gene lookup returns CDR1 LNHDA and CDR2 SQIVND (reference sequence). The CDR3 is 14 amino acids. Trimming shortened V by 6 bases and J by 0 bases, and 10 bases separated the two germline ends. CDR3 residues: CASRLESSTDTQYF. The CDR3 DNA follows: TGTGCCAGTAGGTTGGAGTCTAGCACAGATACGCAGTATTTT.

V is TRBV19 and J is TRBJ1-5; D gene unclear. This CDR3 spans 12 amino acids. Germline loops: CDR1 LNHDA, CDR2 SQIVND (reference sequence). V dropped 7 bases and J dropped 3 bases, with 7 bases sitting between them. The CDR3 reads CASMNFNQPQHF. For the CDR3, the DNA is TGTGCCAGTATGAACTTCAATCAGCCCCAGCATTTT.

The DNA for the CDR3 is TGTGCCAGCAGCGTAGGGTACGGGGCCAACGTCCTGACTTTC. This translates into CASSVGYGANVLTF. This chain links TRBV9 with TRBJ2-6, with D unresolved. The ends were cut back, 0 bases at V and 4 bases at J, with 5 bases in the middle. The CDR3 length is 14 residues. Per germline, CDR1 SGDLS and CDR2 YYNGEE.